This T cell receptor beta chain is drawn from a study of blood T cells in healthy people across ages. With a J-beta primer mix and a sample-barcoded 5' primer, a second PCR ran about 7 to 11 cycles. Unique molecular identifiers of 12 random nucleotides labeled each cDNA. TCRdb re-derived calls from the 5' RACE reads in MiXCR, one entry per CDR3 protein. The sample has about 1,500,000 distinct CDR3 sequences, 28% seen once. Extractions gave at least 6 micrograms of total RNA per sample. Germline V gives CDR1 SGHTA, CDR2 FQGNSA. The CDR3 spans 14 residues. The ends were cut back, 1 base at V and 9 bases at J, with 13 bases in the middle. The study's findings and limits: Any conclusive comparison of naive versus antigen-experienced cells was prevented by using unsorted PBMCs.

This clonotype was detected only a few times. The antigen is unknown. Sequencing was carried out using blood. This chain uses TRBV7-2 with TRBJ1-5; tentatively, D is TRBD1 (5 bases). The TCR comes from a woman in her 30s in good health. CDR3 sequence reads: CASSLEGGGSPQHF. As DNA, the CDR3 is TGTGCCAGCAGCTTAGAGGGCGGGGGATCGCCCCAGCATTTT.